This entry features one TCR beta chain sequence. The antigen it binds to is not known. Per-nucleotide qualities are absent, and no much larger clonotype sits a single base away. The data belong to a study of cytomegalovirus exposure and HLA in healthy donors (dated by TCRdb to about 2017). Broadly, across the study: According to an earlier analysis of 587 of the donors, about 179 million T cells yielded roughly 110 million unique TCR beta sequences and about 300 Gb of sequence data. Both class I and class II loci were covered by HLA typing, at four-digit resolution. The study aimed to test whether signatures of past pathogen exposure could be identified by cataloging public T cell receptors. Rather than drawing on any new phenotypic data, the later analysis identified candidate immune exposures from TCR beta sequences and the way those sequences occurred across donors. An earlier analysis of nearly 600 of the donors applied high-throughput TCR beta sequencing to assess whether each TCR beta V gene segment acted as functional or pseudogenic. The number of typed donors differed by locus: about 620-630 for A, B, C, DRB1 and DQB1; 500 to 550 for DQA1; 606 for DPA1; and about 450 for DPB1. In a later genetic analysis, genome-wide SNP genotypes for about three fifths of the roughly 670 donors were used, and that subset was treated as a discovery cohort. The T cell repertoires of 550 to 850 subjects were profiled by immunosequencing and related to cytomegalovirus serostatus. The genetic ancestry cluster associated with self-reported Caucasian donors included about 81% of the approximately 430 genotyped donors. In a later analysis, previously published TCR beta repertoires from 600 to 850 donors were re-analyzed and high-resolution HLA genotyping was added so that TCR occurrence patterns could be studied. About five DR-DQ haplotypes were treated as single units for association and clustering because of strong linkage in the cohort. A separate validation cohort of approximately 120 different subjects was used in addition to the 666-subject first cohort. All discovery cohort repertoires had been generated using a single sequencing platform. Donor age, sex, ethnicity and CMV serostatus were compiled together with the repertoire data. High-throughput TCR immunosequencing, statistical association of individual TCRs with disease status, and machine learning were combined to predict cytomegalovirus infection status. On average, roughly 240,000 unique TCR beta nucleotide sequences were sequenced per donor among about 400 genotyped donors of the cohort, with roughly 20% of those sequences being non-productive. An early release that covered 640 HLA-typed donors contained approximately 290 gigabases of sequencing data and roughly 84 million unique TCR sequences.

Libraries came from the immunoSEQ multiplex PCR assay. The multiplex PCR relied on a mix of 60 forward primers for TCR Vbeta segments and 13 reverse primers for TCR Jbeta segments. A multiplex PCR assay on genomic DNA amplified the CDR3 region of rearranged TCR beta genes. The amplified TCR beta libraries were sequenced on the Illumina HiSeq System as 87-base-pair reads. In the source study's methods: A later analysis tallied around 87 million unique TCR beta chains across the 666 repertoires, and about 12 million of those chains were shared by two or more donors. To remove PCR and sequencing errors, raw reads were error-corrected and collapsed into unique sequences using a nearest-neighbor algorithm that merged closely related sequences. Alignment of CDR3 sequences to IMGT reference sequences was used to assign V, D and J gene segments. For a sequence to be retained, at least a six-nucleotide match to both a V gene segment and a J gene segment was required. A rearrangement counted as productive if the CDR3 had no stop codons and remained in frame with V and J, and every other rearrangement counted as non-productive. CDR3 was defined by IMGT convention, running from the second conserved V-encoded cysteine to the conserved J-encoded phenylalanine. The earlier analysis of roughly 590 of the donors excluded any sequence lacking an unambiguous match to a single V gene segment. In an earlier analysis of 587 of the donors, V segments were called functional above 56.7% productive rearrangements and were called segregating when the between-donor standard deviation exceeded 5%. A statistical classification framework was built for diagnosing cytomegalovirus status from the catalog of TCR beta chain sequences. In a later analysis, V and J genes were assigned by comparing TCR nucleotide sequences against IMGT/GENE-DB human TR gene sequences. Using the TCRdist pipeline, a later analysis assigned CDR3 sequences along with most-parsimonious VDJ recombination scenarios. In a later analysis, every TCR beta chain was defined by the combination of its CDR3 amino acid sequence and its V-gene family, and reads without a unique V-gene family were dropped. As a way to deal with suspected cross-contamination and a sequencing artifact, a later analysis dropped hundreds of nucleotide sequences that were highly shared and had low generation probability. For each public chain, a later analysis derived a clonal expansion index from normalized ranks of inferred template counts within each repertoire. In a later analysis, generation probabilities were computed using a VDJ recombination model fitted to out-of-frame rearrangements, and the results were checked against IGoR. A later analysis scored TCR-TCR, TCR-HLA and TCR-CMV co-occurrence with hypergeometric tests, applying a repertoire-size bias correction to TCR pairs. A later analysis estimated false discovery rates by permuting HLA or CMV assignments 20 times. In a later analysis, co-occurring TCRs were grouped using DBSCAN, with TCRdist sequence similarity added in when clustering inside HLA-allele-positive subsets. Repertoires with fewer than 30,000 or more than 120,000 public chains, plus five repertoires with anomalous nucleotide sharing, were excluded from co-occurrence clustering. This immuneACCESS table, as held by TCRdb, lists in-frame sequences with V and J called but not all clones. Of the missing ones, under half trace to an unresolved V gene in checked studies; the others have no known cause. D and trimming come from the DNA, and the V and J calls and clone size come from that table. The sample table contains roughly 190,000 clones; only one count was recorded for around 86% of them. The ten most abundant clones make up 6.3% of the sample.

The cohort was made up of 666 healthy bone marrow donors. At the time of sampling, all cohort members were nominally healthy, though unrecorded immune exposures were likely present. The donor was CMV seropositive and belonged to the group of 250 to 350 seropositive cohort members. Every donor gave a peripheral blood sample, and the peripheral blood mononuclear cells from that sample were used for TCR beta sequencing. Genomic DNA was extracted from the blood cell samples with the Qiagen DNeasy Blood Extraction Kit. The paper as a whole reports these results and caveats: The sequencing pipeline was judged likely to have produced a cluster of highly shared sequence variants as a technical artifact. Most TCR sequences were seen in very few donors, while some public TCRs were found in many individuals. In a later analysis, HLA-associated TCR beta chains showed more clonal expansion and lower generation probabilities than non-associated chains that were equally common. Linkage disequilibrium might explain the correlated functional status among segregating V segments, but an unknown experimental factor could not be excluded. Because HLA typing was unavailable for some donors at each locus, only the typed subset was used in association tests. According to a later analysis, parvovirus B19, influenza, CMV and Epstein-Barr virus appeared linked to several top co-occurrence clusters. CMV serostatus was the only immune exposure information available for the cohort. According to a later analysis, TCR association rates differed among HLA loci, with DRB1 alleles showing the most associated TCRs and HLA-C alleles showing the fewest. Because counts were too low, roughly 16 rarely observed V segments, including chromosome 9 orphons, were left out of the earlier analysis of several hundred of the donors. The study gave a list of some 150 TCR beta chains associated with cytomegalovirus. An association between a missense DCLRE1C variant and V-gene and J-gene trimming of TCR beta chains was found in a later genetic analysis and replicated in an independent cohort. A few of the identified cytomegalovirus-associated TCR beta chains were confirmed in vitro to be specific for cytomegalovirus antigens. Some IMGT-functional V segments, including TRBV6-2 and TRBV6-3, could not be distinguished by the 87-base-pair reads and were therefore excluded. The authors suggested that the approach could potentially be extended to other disease states and immunological phenotypes. The classifier was reported to diagnose cytomegalovirus status with high specificity and sensitivity in both the original and validation cohorts. When HLA alleles, especially DR and DQ, strongly co-occurred, attributing TCR associations to individual alleles was difficult. A further reported finding was that TCR beta sequences accurately predicted the HLA-A and HLA-B alleles for most subjects in the first cohort. Specific HLA alleles were associated with 16,951 TCR beta sequences at a false discovery rate of 0.05 in a later analysis. In an earlier analysis of approximately 590 of the donors, most TCR beta V segments appeared in productive rearrangements about 87% or about 30% of the time, broadly matching IMGT annotations. Compared with the roughly 670-donor mean, donors in an Asian-associated ancestry cluster had fewer N-insertions in productive TCRs, according to a later genetic analysis. In a later analysis, most CMV-associated TCR beta chains were found to appear HLA-restricted, with HLA associations seemingly driven largely by CMV exposure. In this cohort, only TCR beta chains were sequenced, and detectable features were limited by the absence of alpha or paired-chain data. Roughly uniform sequencing depth across donors was assumed in presence/absence analyses, although this assumption may not hold.

Counted from cysteine to phenylalanine, this CDR3 has 14 amino acids. Here the CDR3 DNA is all that survives: 42 bases in frame from base 1. CDR1 and CDR2 are drawn from the germline V gene: MNHEY, SVGAGI. The V and J ends are trimmed by 2 bases and 8 bases, leaving 10 bases between them. This receptor was taken from a man aged 40-50 years in good health and CMV-seropositive. Material: PBMCs. The rearranged chain carries TRBV6-5 and TRBJ1-6; the D region possibly corresponds to TRBD1 (5 bases align). The DNA sequence reads TGTGCCAGCAGTTACCCAGGGCAGGATTCACCCCTCCACTTT. It translates to CASSYPGQDSPLHF.